This T cell receptor (beta chain) is drawn from a study of blood T cell repertoires in COVID-19. Study overall: Acute and convalescent COVID-19 samples came from the United States, Italy and Spain.

Data came from immunoSEQ multiplex PCR; TCRdb stores just in-frame clones and leaves some out. The sample has about 120,000 clones; around 78% are singletons. The sample consisted of peripheral blood. This clonotype originated in a young man with acute or convalescent COVID-19.

This CDR3 reads CASSVSGGASDTQYF. The CDR3 DNA is TGTGCCAGCAGTGTTAGCGGGGGGGCCTCAGATACGCAGTATTTT. V usage is TRBV6-4 and J usage is TRBJ2-3; 11 positions agree with TRBD2. V lost 4 bases and J lost 4; bases outside the gene matches: 4. Per germline, CDR1 MRHNA and CDR2 SNTAGT. The length of the CDR3 is 15 residues.